This TCR beta chain stems from a study of vaccination and CD4 T cells after COVID-19. The wider study: Six men and four women formed the convalescents, two being Hispanic. Treatment of control cultures consisted of a CEFX pool, an HIV-1 Nef pool, or no peptide.

About this clonotype: Antigen: not known.

CDR3 size: 13 residues. The V end was cut by 6 bases, the J end by 3 bases, with 11 bases between. CDR1 and CDR2 (germline): MNHEY, SMNVEV (reference sequence). An Oncomine TCR Beta short-read assay was used to sequence the DNA from cultured CD4+ T cells. MiXCR, run by TCRdb on the PCR reads, gives a single entry per CDR3 protein. The sample carries 25,000 to 30,000 distinct CDR3 sequences, about 35% recorded once. This sample's time point: late sampling 161 to 241 days after vaccination in a few convalescent patients. Treatment in this sample: roughly ten-day PBMC culture with coronavirus spike peptide pools or control peptides (ViraFEST assay). The study's findings and limits: A median of around 83% of reactive clones, in convalescent patients, became evident only post-vaccination.

The genes are TRBV27 and TRBJ2-5; D perhaps matches TRBD1 (6 bases). This receptor was identified in a human donor who had recovered from COVID-19. This specimen was CD4+ T cells from blood, cultured in vitro, taken about 7 months after SARS-CoV-2 vaccination. CDR3 in amino acids: CASRDAGEETQYF. The CDR3 bases are TGTGCCAGCAGGGACGCAGGGGAAGAGACCCAGTACTTC.